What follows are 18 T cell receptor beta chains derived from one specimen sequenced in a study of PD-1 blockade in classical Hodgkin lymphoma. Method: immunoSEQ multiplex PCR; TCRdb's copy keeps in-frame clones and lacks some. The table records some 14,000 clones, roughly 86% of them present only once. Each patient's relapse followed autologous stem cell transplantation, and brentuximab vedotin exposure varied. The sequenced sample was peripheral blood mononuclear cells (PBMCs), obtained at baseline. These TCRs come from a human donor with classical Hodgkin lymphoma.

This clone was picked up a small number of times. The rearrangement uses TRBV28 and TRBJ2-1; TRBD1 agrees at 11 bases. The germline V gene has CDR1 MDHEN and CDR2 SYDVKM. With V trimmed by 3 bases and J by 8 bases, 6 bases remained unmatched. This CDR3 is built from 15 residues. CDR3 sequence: CASSFGGQGDDEQFF. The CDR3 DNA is TGTGCCAGCAGTTTCGGGGGACAGGGGGACGATGAGCAGTTCTTC.

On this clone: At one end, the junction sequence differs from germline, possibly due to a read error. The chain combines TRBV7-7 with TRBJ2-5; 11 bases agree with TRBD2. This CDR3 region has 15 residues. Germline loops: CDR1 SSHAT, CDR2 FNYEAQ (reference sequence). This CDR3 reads CASSTGLAGKETQYF. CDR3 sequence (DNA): TGTGCTAGCAGCACAGGACTAGCGGGTAAAGAGACCCAGTACTTC.

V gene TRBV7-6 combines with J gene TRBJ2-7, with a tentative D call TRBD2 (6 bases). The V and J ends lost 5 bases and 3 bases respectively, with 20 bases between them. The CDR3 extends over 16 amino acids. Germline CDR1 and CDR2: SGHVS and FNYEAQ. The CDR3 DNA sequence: TGTGCCAGCAGCCCCTCCCCGACTAGAGGTCTCTACGAGCAGTACTTC. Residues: CASSPSPTRGLYEQYF.

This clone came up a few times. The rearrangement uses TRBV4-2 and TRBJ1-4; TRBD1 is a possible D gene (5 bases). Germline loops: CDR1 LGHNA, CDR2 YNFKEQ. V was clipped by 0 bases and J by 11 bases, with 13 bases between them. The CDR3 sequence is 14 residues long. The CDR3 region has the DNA TGTGCCAGCAGCCAAGATCTTGTCAGGGTGAAACTGTTTTTT. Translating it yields CASSQDLVRVKLFF.

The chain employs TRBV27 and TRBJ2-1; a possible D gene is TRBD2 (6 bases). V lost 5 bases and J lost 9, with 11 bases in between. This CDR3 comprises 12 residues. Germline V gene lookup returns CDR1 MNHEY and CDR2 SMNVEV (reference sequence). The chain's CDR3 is CASSGDFFEQFF. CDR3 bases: TGTGCCAGCAGTGGGGACTTTTTTGAGCAGTTCTTC.

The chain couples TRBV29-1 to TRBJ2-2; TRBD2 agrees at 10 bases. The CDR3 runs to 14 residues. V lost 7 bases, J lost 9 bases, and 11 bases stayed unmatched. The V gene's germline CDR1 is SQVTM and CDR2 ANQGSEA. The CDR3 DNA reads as TGCAGCGGTCGGGGTAGCGGGGGGTCTAGGGAGCTGTTTTTT. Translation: CSGRGSGGSRELFF.

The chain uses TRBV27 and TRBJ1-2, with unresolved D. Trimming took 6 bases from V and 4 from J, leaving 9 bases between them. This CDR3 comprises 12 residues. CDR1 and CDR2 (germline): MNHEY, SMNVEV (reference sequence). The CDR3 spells CASRDLSYGYTF. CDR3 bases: TGTGCCAGCAGGGACCTCTCCTATGGCTACACCTTC.

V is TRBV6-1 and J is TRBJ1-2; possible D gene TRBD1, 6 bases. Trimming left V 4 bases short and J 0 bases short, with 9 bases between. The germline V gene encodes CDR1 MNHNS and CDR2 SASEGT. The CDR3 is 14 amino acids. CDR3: CASSAGTSNYGYTF. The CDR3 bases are TGTGCCAGCAGTGCCGGGACATCTAACTATGGCTACACCTTC.

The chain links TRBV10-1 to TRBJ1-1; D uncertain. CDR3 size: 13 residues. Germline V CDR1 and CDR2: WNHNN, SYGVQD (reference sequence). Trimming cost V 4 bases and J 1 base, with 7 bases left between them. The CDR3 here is CASSGGPNTEAFF. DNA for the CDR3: TGCGCCAGCAGTGGCGGACCGAACACTGAAGCTTTCTTT.

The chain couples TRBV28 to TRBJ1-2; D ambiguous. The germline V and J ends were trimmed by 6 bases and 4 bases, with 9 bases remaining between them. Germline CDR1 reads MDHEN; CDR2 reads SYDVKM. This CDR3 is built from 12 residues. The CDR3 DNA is TGTGCCAGCAGGATCGGAGTCTATGGCTACACCTTC. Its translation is CASRIGVYGYTF.

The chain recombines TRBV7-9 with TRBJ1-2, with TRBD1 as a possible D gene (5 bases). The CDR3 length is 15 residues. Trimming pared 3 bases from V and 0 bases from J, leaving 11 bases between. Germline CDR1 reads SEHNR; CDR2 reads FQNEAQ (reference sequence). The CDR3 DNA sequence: TGTGCCAGCAGCTTTGGGCAGGGACCTAACTATGGCTACACCTTC. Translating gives CASSFGQGPNYGYTF. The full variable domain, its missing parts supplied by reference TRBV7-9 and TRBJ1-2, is DTGVSQNPRHKITKRGQNVTFRCDPISEHNRLYWYRQTLGQGPEFLTYFQNEAQLEKSRLLSDRFSAERPKGSFSTLEIQRTEQGDSAMYLCASSFGQGPNYGYTFGSGTRLTVV.

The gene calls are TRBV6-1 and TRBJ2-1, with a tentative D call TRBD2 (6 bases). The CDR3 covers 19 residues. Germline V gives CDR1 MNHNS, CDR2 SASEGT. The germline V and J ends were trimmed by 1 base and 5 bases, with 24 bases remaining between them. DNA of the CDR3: TGTGCCAGCAGTGAAGACGGCGGAACGGCCTTCGGGGGAAACAATGAGCAGTTCTTC. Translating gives CASSEDGGTAFGGNNEQFF.

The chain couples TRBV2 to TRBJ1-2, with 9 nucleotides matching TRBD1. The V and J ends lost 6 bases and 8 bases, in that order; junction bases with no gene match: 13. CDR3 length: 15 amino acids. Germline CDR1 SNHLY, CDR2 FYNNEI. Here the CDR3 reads CASRPGTGLSWGYTF. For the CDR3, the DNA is TGTGCCAGCAGACCCGGGACAGGGCTTAGTTGGGGCTACACCTTC. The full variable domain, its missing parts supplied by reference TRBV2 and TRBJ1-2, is EPEVTQTPSHQVTQMGQEVILRCVPISNHLYFYWYRQILGQKVEFLVSFYNNEISEKSEIFDDQFSVERPDGSNFTLKIRSTKLEDSAMYFCASRPGTGLSWGYTFGSGTRLTVV.

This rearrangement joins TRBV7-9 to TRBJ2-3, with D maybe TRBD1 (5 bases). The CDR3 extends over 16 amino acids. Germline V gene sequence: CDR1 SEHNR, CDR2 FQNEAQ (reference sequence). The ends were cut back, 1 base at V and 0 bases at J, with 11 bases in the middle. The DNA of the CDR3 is TGTGCCAGCAGCTTAGGGGGCGGAAGTAGCACAGATACGCAGTATTTT. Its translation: CASSLGGGSSTDTQYF.

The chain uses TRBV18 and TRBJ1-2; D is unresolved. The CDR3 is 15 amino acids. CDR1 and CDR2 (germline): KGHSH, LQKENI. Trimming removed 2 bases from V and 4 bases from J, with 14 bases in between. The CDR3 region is CASSPAQARIYGYTF. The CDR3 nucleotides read TGTGCCAGCTCACCAGCTCAGGCGAGAATCTATGGCTACACCTTC.

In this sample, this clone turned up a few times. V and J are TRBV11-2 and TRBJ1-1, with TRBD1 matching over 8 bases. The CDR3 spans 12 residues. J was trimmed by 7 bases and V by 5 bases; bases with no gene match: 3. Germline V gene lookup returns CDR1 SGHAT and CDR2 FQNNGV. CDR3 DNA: TGTGCCAGCAGCGTCGACAGGGGTGAAGCTTTCTTT. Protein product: CASSVDRGEAFF.

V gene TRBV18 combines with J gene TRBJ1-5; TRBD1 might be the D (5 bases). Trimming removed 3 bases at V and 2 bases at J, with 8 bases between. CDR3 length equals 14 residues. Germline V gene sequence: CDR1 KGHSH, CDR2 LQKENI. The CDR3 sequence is CASSPGRGNQPQHF. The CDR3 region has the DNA TGTGCCAGCTCACCGGGACGAGGCAATCAGCCCCAGCATTTT.

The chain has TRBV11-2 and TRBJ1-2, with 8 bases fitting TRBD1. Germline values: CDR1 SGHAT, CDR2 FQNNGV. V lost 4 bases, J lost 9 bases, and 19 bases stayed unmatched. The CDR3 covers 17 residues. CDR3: CASSSFVSDRVQISYTF. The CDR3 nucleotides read TGTGCCAGCAGCTCCTTTGTTTCGGACAGGGTACAAATCAGCTACACCTTC. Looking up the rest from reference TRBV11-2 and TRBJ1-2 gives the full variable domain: EAGVAQSPRYKIIEKRQSVAFWCNPISGHATLYWYQQILGQGPKLLIQFQNNGVVDDSQLPKDRFSAERLKGVDSTLKIQPAKLEDSAVYLCASSSFVSDRVQISYTFGSGTRLTVV.